Sequencing of this T cell receptor (beta chain) was carried out in a study of T cells in Graves' hyperthyroidism and ophthalmopathy. Whole-study results and caveats: The majority of expanded thyroid clonotypes above 0.001 also appeared in blood.

From RNA transcripts, TCR beta CDR3 regions were amplified. HTBI primers drove first-round RT-PCR of the TCR CDR3. TCRdb re-analysed the multiplex PCR reads in MiXCR, keeping a single row per CDR3 protein. The sample carries 610,000 or so distinct CDR3 sequences, just over 45% recorded once. On this clonotype itself: Antigen: not known. No conserved phenylalanine or tryptophan ends this CDR3, so it is likely a read error. The limits of the CDR3 on the DNA are not certain, so only TCRdb's listed CDR3 is given.

If no ophthalmopathy progression occurred within 18 months, Graves' hyperthyroidism was stable. Hyperthyroidism had been newly diagnosed in patients aged 18 to 65, and its duration was under 2 months. Uncontrolled infection, other autoimmune disease, pregnancy or lactation excluded patients. A total of 11 residues make up the CDR3, ends included. Germline V lookup: CDR1 SEHNR, CDR2 FQNEAQ (reference sequence). J is TRBJ1-4 and V is TRBV7-9. The clonotype comes from a woman under 30 with Graves' hyperthyroidism. The sample taken for sequencing was peripheral blood or thyroid tissue (not recorded which). The CDR3 region is CASSLAAGGPI.